This T cell receptor (beta chain) was retrieved from a study of T cells in Graves' hyperthyroidism and ophthalmopathy. This clonotype was observed many times. RNA transcripts gave rise to amplified TCR beta CDR3 regions. Initially, a first-round RT-PCR of the TCR CDR3 employed the HTBI primer set. TCRdb redid the calling of the multiplex PCR reads with MiXCR, one entry per CDR3 protein. The sample holds 350,000 to 400,000 distinct CDR3 sequences; about a fifth are singletons and the top ten take 3% to 4%. This sequence originates from a woman under 30 with Graves' hyperthyroidism. The specimen sequenced was blood.

CDR3 protein: CASSQEGSGGSPLHF. CDR3 DNA: TGCGCCAGCAGCCAAGAGGGCAGCGGAGGATCACCCCTCCACTTT. The rearrangement joins TRBV4-1 to TRBJ1-6; D unresolved. Trimming took off 0 bases at V and 10 bases at J, with 13 bases between the two ends. Germline lookup yields CDR1 MGHRA and CDR2 YSYEKL. The CDR3 length is 15 residues.